The 20 T cell receptor beta chains below were found in one sample sequenced in a study of cytomegalovirus exposure and HLA in healthy donors. PCR used 60 Vbeta primers and 13 Jbeta primers. Produced via immunoSEQ multiplex PCR; TCRdb's table is partial and in-frame only. The profile shows fewer than 95,000 clones, around 75% of them singletons. What was sequenced was PBMCs. All receptors come from a man aged 40-49 years in good health and CMV-seronegative.

By sample share, this clone is medium-sized (0.01 to 0.1%). The CDR3 DNA reads TGTGCCAGCACCCGGACTAGCGGGGGCAATGAGCAGTTCTTC. This codes for CASTRTSGGNEQFF. The chain is built from TRBV6-4 and TRBJ2-1; 13 bases fit TRBD2. Germline V lookup: CDR1 MRHNA, CDR2 SNTAGT. The CDR3 length is 14 residues. V shed 7 bases and J 6 bases; nucleotides not matched to a gene: 3.

The chain uses TRBV4-1 and TRBJ1-1, with D possibly matching TRBD1 (5 bases). Germline values: CDR1 MGHRA, CDR2 YSYEKL. This CDR3 has 13 residues. Trimming left V 6 bases short and J 1 base short, with 9 bases between. CDR3: CASRVTENTEAFF. The DNA of the CDR3 is TGCGCCAGCAGGGTGACAGAGAACACTGAAGCTTTCTTT.

The V gene is TRBV7-2, the J gene TRBJ2-3; TRBD2 aligns across 9 bases. With 5 bases clipped from V and 1 base from J, the junction kept 7 bases outside the gene matches. There are 16 residues in the CDR3. Per the germline V gene, CDR1 is SGHTA and CDR2 is FQGNSA. The CDR3 DNA follows: TGTGCCAGCAGCGTGGCGGGGGGGCCACGCACAGATACGCAGTATTTT. Amino acid sequence: CASSVAGGPRTDTQYF.

CDR3 amino acids: CASSSGTMENQPQHF. The CDR3 DNA reads TGTGCCAGCAGTAGCGGGACTATGGAAAATCAGCCCCAGCATTTT. The chain has TRBV4-2 and TRBJ1-5; D possibly corresponds to TRBD1 (5 bases). CDR1 and CDR2 from the germline V gene are LGHNA and YNFKEQ. The V and J ends lost 6 bases and 4 bases respectively, with 16 bases between them. The CDR3 has 15 residues.

This chain joins TRBV6-4 and TRBJ1-6; D unclear. CDR1 MRHNA and CDR2 SNTAGT come from the germline V gene. CDR3 size: 14 residues. The germline V and J ends were trimmed by 5 bases and 2 bases, with 7 bases remaining between them. The CDR3 reads CASSRGPYNSPLHF. The CDR3 bases are TGTGCCAGCAGTCGGGGTCCCTATAATTCACCCCTCCACTTT.

V usage is TRBV5-4 and J usage is TRBJ2-3, with TRBD2 as a possible D gene (5 bases). Germline V gene sequence: CDR1 SGHNT, CDR2 YYREEE (reference sequence). Trimming took off 4 bases at V and 3 bases at J, with 18 bases between the two ends. The CDR3 spans 16 residues. Here the CDR3 DNA reads TGTGCCAGCAGCAGGGCCTTAGCGCGGGTAACAGATACGCAGTATTTT. It specifies CASSRALARVTDTQYF.

On this clone itself: At one end, the junction sequence differs from germline, possibly due to a read error. The genes are TRBV5-6 and TRBJ1-5; 7 bases map to TRBD1. Germline V gives CDR1 SGHDT, CDR2 YYEEEE. The CDR3 loop spans 14 amino acids. The CDR3 loop is CASSLGQSNQPQHF. For the CDR3, the DNA is TGTGCCAGCAGTTTGGGACAGAGTAATCAGCCCCAGCATTTT.

The chain recombines TRBV7-9 with TRBJ2-7; 9 bases fit TRBD1. Trimming removed 4 bases from V and 4 bases from J; junction bases left unmatched: 5. Germline V gene sequence: CDR1 SEHNR, CDR2 FQNEAQ (reference sequence). This CDR3 is built from 14 residues. The CDR3 nucleotides read TGTGCCAGCAGCTCACAGGGGGCGACGTACGAGCAGTACTTC. This encodes CASSSQGATYEQYF.

This sequence joins TRBV7-2 and TRBJ2-3, with TRBD1 matching 7 bases. Germline V gene sequence: CDR1 SGHTA, CDR2 FQGNSA. This CDR3 comprises 17 residues. After removal of 5 bases from V and 4 bases from J, the junction contained 15 bases not matched to a gene. CDR3 loop: CASSTPRGRTWADTQYF. CDR3 in DNA: TGTGCCAGCAGCACGCCGAGGGGGCGGACGTGGGCAGATACGCAGTATTTT.

V is TRBV6-1 and J is TRBJ2-7, with 7 bases matching TRBD2. Germline CDR1 is MNHNS and CDR2 is SASEGT. Trimming took 1 base from V and 0 from J; bases not matched to a gene: 0. This CDR3 comprises 14 residues. CDR3 in amino acids: CASSEGTSSYEQYF. CDR3 sequence (DNA): TGTGCCAGCAGTGAAGGGACTAGCTCCTACGAGCAGTACTTC.

This clone was seen only a few times. The chain combines TRBV6-1 with TRBJ1-5; TRBD1 might be the D (5 bases). Germline CDR1 and CDR2: MNHNS and SASEGT. The CDR3 contains 16 residues. Trimming cost V 2 bases and J 2 bases, with 13 bases left between them. In nucleotides, the CDR3 is TGTGCCAGCAGTGAACGCGGGGCCCTCGGCAATCAGCCCCAGCATTTT. It specifies CASSERGALGNQPQHF.

This chain uses TRBV5-4 with TRBJ2-5; unclear D gene. The V end lost 3 bases, the J end lost 2 bases, and 11 bases lay between the germline ends. Germline CDR1 reads SGHNT; CDR2 reads YYREEE (reference sequence). The CDR3 totals 14 residues. CDR3 protein: CASSSGGGQETQYF. CDR3 coding DNA: TGTGCCAGCAGCTCTGGCGGCGGTCAAGAGACCCAGTACTTC.

This sequence joins TRBV7-2 and TRBJ2-7; tentatively, D is TRBD1 (7 bases). CDR1 is SGHTA and CDR2 is FQGNSA in the germline V gene. V was trimmed by 8 bases and J by 1 base, leaving 15 bases between them. This CDR3 region has 14 residues. The CDR3 region has the DNA TGTGCCAGCTCGGGGGACAGCGCATCCTACGAGCAGTACTTC. It encodes CASSGDSASYEQYF.

Only a few counts were recorded for this clone. The genes are TRBV7-6 and TRBJ2-5; D not certain. This CDR3 is built from 13 residues. Germline CDR1 reads SGHVS; CDR2 reads FNYEAQ. V lost 3 bases and J lost 5, with 10 bases in between. The CDR3 sequence: CASSFGWSETQYF. The CDR3 DNA reads as TGTGCCAGCAGCTTCGGGTGGTCGGAGACCCAGTACTTC.

The genes are TRBV5-1 and TRBJ2-7; D is perhaps TRBD2 (6 bases). This CDR3 spans 13 amino acids. From germline, CDR1 is SGHRS and CDR2 YFSETQ. Trimming removed 3 bases from V and 3 bases from J, with 10 bases in between. CDR3 in DNA: TGCGCCAGCAGCTCGACCGGGGGCTACGAGCAGTACTTC. Translated, it gives CASSSTGGYEQYF.

The V gene is TRBV6-5, the J gene TRBJ1-2, with 10 bases fitting TRBD1. V lost 6 bases and J lost 12; bases outside the gene matches: 10. The germline gives CDR1 MNHEY, CDR2 SVGAGI. The CDR3 loop spans 13 amino acids. The DNA for the CDR3 is TGTGCCAGCAGAAGGACAGGGGGGCAAACCAACACCTTC. It specifies CASRRTGGQTNTF.

This chain joins TRBV4-2 and TRBJ2-1; 9 bases line up with TRBD2. J gave up 5 bases and V 0 bases, and 5 bases lay outside the gene matches. The V gene's germline CDR1 is LGHNA and CDR2 YNFKEQ. The CDR3 is 16 amino acids. The CDR3 here is CASSQDGAGGNNEQFF. The CDR3 DNA sequence: TGTGCCAGCAGCCAAGATGGTGCGGGGGGGAACAATGAGCAGTTCTTC.

The J gene is TRBJ2-7, the V gene TRBV11-3; D possibly corresponds to TRBD1 (5 bases). This CDR3 has 13 amino acids. Trimming pared 5 bases from V and 1 base from J, leaving 9 bases between. In germline, CDR1 is SGHNT, CDR2 YENEEA. The CDR3 sequence is CASSQGVSYEQYF. The DNA for the CDR3 is TGTGCCAGCAGCCAAGGGGTTTCCTACGAGCAGTACTTC.

The chain recombines TRBV28 with TRBJ1-1; no reliable D call. The germline V and J ends were trimmed by 6 bases and 0 bases, with 8 bases remaining between them. The CDR3 sequence is 13 residues long. Germline CDR1 and CDR2: MDHEN and SYDVKM. CDR3 residues: CASRSQMNTEAFF. The DNA of the CDR3 is TGTGCCAGCAGATCACAGATGAACACTGAAGCTTTCTTT.

The chain uses TRBV27 and TRBJ2-2; D gene uncertain. Germline CDR1 reads MNHEY; CDR2 reads SMNVEV (reference sequence). The CDR3 is 14 residues long. The V and J ends lost 2 bases and 3 bases respectively, with 7 bases between them. The CDR3 region is CASSLGLYTGELFF. The CDR3 DNA reads as TGTGCCAGCAGTTTAGGGCTTTACACCGGGGAGCTGTTTTTT.